This T cell receptor beta chain came from a study of neoadjuvant anti-PD-1 for oral cavity cancer. Whole-study context: Patients mostly received three to four biweekly nivolumab doses at 3 mg/kg before surgery.

Trimming removed 7 bases from V and 9 bases from J, with 16 bases in between. CDR3 length: 13 amino acids. Germline CDR1 SNHLY, CDR2 FYNNEI. The data were produced by immunoSEQ multiplex PCR, yet TCRdb's version contains in-frame clones alone and is incomplete. This table holds 50,000 to 65,000 clones, 65% to 80% found once. As to this clone: The antigen is undetermined.

Notes on the study in general: After neoadjuvant nivolumab, PBMC T cell clonality was significantly higher in non-responders than responders. With three patients per group, TCR findings need larger cohorts.

The material sequenced was PBMCs, taken before nivolumab (anti-PD-1) treatment. This receptor was taken from a person aged 40 to 85 with oral cavity squamous cell carcinoma. V and J are TRBV2 and TRBJ2-1, with D perhaps given as TRBD1 or TRBD2 (5 bases each). CDR3 DNA: TGTGCCAGCAATCGGGACGGTGGCGCTGAGCAGTTCTTC. Its protein product is CASNRDGGAEQFF. The entire variable domain, with the rest obtained from reference TRBV2 and TRBJ2-1, is as follows: EPEVTQTPSHQVTQMGQEVILRCVPISNHLYFYWYRQILGQKVEFLVSFYNNEISEKSEIFDDQFSVERPDGSNFTLKIRSTKLEDSAMYFCASNRDGGAEQFFGPGTRLTVL.